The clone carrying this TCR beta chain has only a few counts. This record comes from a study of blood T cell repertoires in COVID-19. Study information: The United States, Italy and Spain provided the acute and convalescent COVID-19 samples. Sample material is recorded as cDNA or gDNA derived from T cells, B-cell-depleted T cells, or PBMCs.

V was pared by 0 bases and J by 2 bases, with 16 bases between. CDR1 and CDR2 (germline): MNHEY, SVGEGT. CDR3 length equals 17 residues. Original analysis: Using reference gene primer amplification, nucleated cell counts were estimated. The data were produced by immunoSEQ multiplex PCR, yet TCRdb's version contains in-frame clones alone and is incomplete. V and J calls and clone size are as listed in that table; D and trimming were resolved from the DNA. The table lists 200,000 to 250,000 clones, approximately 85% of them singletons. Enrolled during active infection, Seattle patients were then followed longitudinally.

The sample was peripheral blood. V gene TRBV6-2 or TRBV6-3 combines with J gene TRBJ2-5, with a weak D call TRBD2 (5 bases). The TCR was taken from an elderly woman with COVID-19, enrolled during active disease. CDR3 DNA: TGTGCCAGCAGTTACTCGAGGAGCGGTCCTGATCAAGAGACCCAGTACTTC. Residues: CASSYSRSGPDQETQYF.